The rows below give T cell receptor beta chains drawn from one sample of a study of blood T cell repertoires in COVID-19. Repertoires were generated with immunoSEQ multiplex PCR, while TCRdb's copy carries only in-frame clones and drops some. The profile covers 75,000 to 95,000 clones, with around nine tenths appearing a single time and about 2.9% taken by the ten largest. The sample consisted of peripheral blood. Every receptor here comes from a woman of 80 years or more with acute or convalescent COVID-19. Both conserved end residues are part of each CDR3. The D gene is left open where the match is weak. Clone size is given for some rows only: seen once, a few or many times, or a class if the clone is expanded.

clone_size | j_call | d_call | v_call | cdr3_nt | cdr3_aa
- | TRBJ1-3 | - | TRBV19 | TGTGCCAGTAGTCGGACAAGGCCCATCTCTGGAAACACCATATATTTT | CASSRTRPISGNTIYF
- | TRBJ1-3 | - | TRBV19 | TGTGCCAGTACTCCGGACCGGACCAGCGGGGACACCATATATTTT | CASTPDRTSGDTIYF
- | TRBJ1-1 | - | TRBV5-1 | TGCGCCAGCAGCTTGCAGGGATGGACTGAAGCTTTCTTT | CASSLQGWTEAFF
- | TRBJ1-1 | - | TRBV12-3/TRBV12-4 | TGTGCCAGCAGTGTAGGGCAAAACACTGAAGCTTTCTTT | CASSVGQNTEAFF
- | TRBJ2-3 | TRBD2 | TRBV6-5 | TGTGCCAGCAGCTGGACTAGCGGGATCGACGATACGCAGTATTTT | CASSWTSGIDDTQYF
- | TRBJ2-1 | TRBD2 | TRBV12-3/TRBV12-4 | TGTGCCAGCGGGGAGCGGGAAGTGAATGAGCAGTTCTTC | CASGEREVNEQFF
- | TRBJ2-1 | - | TRBV9 | TGTGCCAGCAGCGTCGACAGGCCCTCCTACAATGAGCAGTTCTTC | CASSVDRPSYNEQFF
- | TRBJ2-7 | TRBD2 | TRBV29-1 | TGCAGCGTTGTAGGCGGGGGGACCTACGAGCAGTACTTC | CSVVGGGTYEQYF
- | TRBJ2-5 | - | TRBV14 | TGTGCCAGCAGCCAAGTGACCCCGGGGACCCAGTACTTC | CASSQVTPGTQYF
- | TRBJ1-2 | - | TRBV12-3/TRBV12-4 | TGTGCCAGCAGTTATCAGGGGATCTATGGCTACACCTTC | CASSYQGIYGYTF
- | TRBJ2-5 | TRBD2 | TRBV2 | TGTGCCAGCAGTTCGGGACTAGCGGGAGGGATAGAGACCCAGTACTTC | CASSSGLAGGIETQYF
- | TRBJ2-3 | - | TRBV10-3 | TGTGCCATCACCGAGACAGGCCGCACAGATACGCAGTATTTT | CAITETGRTDTQYF
- | TRBJ2-3 | - | TRBV6-5 | TGTGCCAGCAGATACACAGATACGCAGTATTTT | CASRYTDTQYF
- | TRBJ1-2 | - | TRBV5-6 | TGTGCCAGCACCTTGGGGCAGGGGTATGGCTACACCTTC | CASTLGQGYGYTF
- | TRBJ2-2 | - | TRBV7-2 | TGTGCCAGCAGCTTAAACGAGGGCGCTACCGGGCAGCTGTTTTTT | CASSLNEGATGQLFF
- | TRBJ2-7 | - | TRBV19 | TGTGCCAGTAGAAACACAGGGATCTACGAGCAGTACTTC | CASRNTGIYEQYF
- | TRBJ1-2 | TRBD1 | TRBV28 | TGTGCCAGCAGTTTAGGATGGGACAGGGGAGGGAACGGCTACACCTTC | CASSLGWDRGGNGYTF
once | TRBJ1-1 | - | TRBV5-6 | TGTGCCAGCAGCTTTGGTGTGGACTTCTCAGCTTTCTTT | CASSFGVDFSAFF
- | TRBJ1-3 | TRBD1 | TRBV6-6 | TGTGCCAGCAGTTATATACAGGGGGCGGCGGGAAACACCATATATTTT | CASSYIQGAAGNTIYF
once | TRBJ2-1 | TRBD1 | TRBV7-3 | TGTGCCAGCAGCGCAGAGGGACAGGGGTACAATGAGCAGTTCTTC | CASSAEGQGYNEQFF
- | TRBJ1-4 | - | TRBV3-1/TRBV3-2 | TGTGCCAGCAGCCAATCCAGGGGTTGGACTAATGAAAAACTGTTTTTT | CASSQSRGWTNEKLFF
few | TRBJ2-1 | - | TRBV5-6 | TGTGCCAGCAGCTTGGGAACGAGCTCCTACAATGAGCAGTTCTTC | CASSLGTSSYNEQFF
- | TRBJ2-2 | TRBD1 | TRBV25-1 | TGTGCCAGCAGTGTATACAGGGGAACCGGGGAGCTGTTTTTT | CASSVYRGTGELFF
- | TRBJ2-1 | - | TRBV4-3 | TGCGCCAGCAGCCAAGTACAGAGCTCCTACAATGAGCAGTTCTTC | CASSQVQSSYNEQFF
- | TRBJ1-2 | TRBD1 | TRBV11-2 | TGTGCCAGCAGCAAACTCGGGGACAGTAACTATGGCTACACCTTC | CASSKLGDSNYGYTF
few | TRBJ1-1 | - | TRBV19 | TGTGCCAGTAGTATAGATCGGGCAGGGCCAACTGAAGCTTTCTTT | CASSIDRAGPTEAFF
- | TRBJ2-5 | TRBD2 | TRBV5-6 | TGTGCCAGCAGCCACATAGCGGGGGGGCTACGGGAGACCCAGTACTTC | CASSHIAGGLRETQYF
- | TRBJ1-2 | TRBD1 | TRBV18 | TGTGCCAGCTCTCCGACAGGGGGACTCGAGTATGGCTACACCTTC | CASSPTGGLEYGYTF
- | TRBJ1-6 | - | TRBV6-6 | TGTGCCACACACGACAGTCACTATAATTCACCCCTCCACTTT | CATHDSHYNSPLHF
- | TRBJ2-2 | TRBD2 | TRBV18 | TGTGCCAGCTCACCGGCGGGAGCCACCGGGGAGCTGTTTTTT | CASSPAGATGELFF
few | TRBJ2-2 | - | TRBV24-1 | TGTGCCACCAGTGATTTACGGTCGAACACCGGGGAGCTGTTTTTT | CATSDLRSNTGELFF
- | TRBJ2-3 | TRBD2 | TRBV4-1 | TGCGCCAGCAGCCTTTCCCTAGCGGGAGGAACAGATACGCAGTATTTT | CASSLSLAGGTDTQYF
- | TRBJ2-1 | TRBD2 | TRBV4-3 | TGCGCCAGCAGCCAAGAATTGGCTAGCGGGGTCGACAATGAGCAGTTCTTC | CASSQELASGVDNEQFF
few | TRBJ2-7 | TRBD1 | TRBV5-1 | TGCGCCAGCAGCAACAGGGGCTACGAGCAGTACTTC | CASSNRGYEQYF
- | TRBJ2-1 | TRBD2 | TRBV6-5 | TGTGCCAGCAGTTCCCGAACTAGCGTCCCCTACAATGAGCAGTTCTTC | CASSSRTSVPYNEQFF
- | TRBJ2-1 | TRBD2 | TRBV19 | TGTGCCACGCGTAGGGCGGGAGGGCCAAATGAGCAGTTCTTC | CATRRAGGPNEQFF
- | TRBJ2-1 | TRBD2 | TRBV7-2 | TGTGCCAGCAGCACTAGCGGGAGTATATACAATGAGCAGTTCTTC | CASSTSGSIYNEQFF
few | TRBJ2-3 | TRBD2 | TRBV4-2 | TGTGCCAGCAGGGCTAGCGGGAGGGCAGATACGCAGTATTTT | CASRASGRADTQYF
- | TRBJ1-2 | TRBD1 | TRBV7-2 | TGTGCCAGCAGCTCCGGGACAGGGGCAGTATACGGCTACACCTTC | CASSSGTGAVYGYTF
- | TRBJ1-2 | - | TRBV12-5 | TGTGCTAGTGGATACAGGGAAAACTATGGCTACACCTTC | CASGYRENYGYTF
- | TRBJ1-3 | - | TRBV7-2 | TGTGCCAGCAGCTTAGCGAGTAGACTCTCTGGAAACACCATATATTTT | CASSLASRLSGNTIYF
once | TRBJ2-3 | - | TRBV6-6 | TGTGCCAGCAGTTACGGGGGGGCGCGAAATACGCAGTATTTT | CASSYGGARNTQYF
- | TRBJ2-5 | - | TRBV24-1 | TGTGCCACCAGTGGCAACTACGGCGAGACCCAGTACTTC | CATSGNYGETQYF
- | TRBJ2-7 | TRBD2 | TRBV28 | TGTGCCAGCAGTTTTCGACTAGCGGGAACCTACGAGCAGTACTTC | CASSFRLAGTYEQYF
- | TRBJ1-2 | - | TRBV5-1 | TGCGCCAGCAGCCAAACAGGGCAGATCTATGGCTACACCTTC | CASSQTGQIYGYTF
once | TRBJ2-2 | - | TRBV10-3 | TGTGCCATCAGTCCATCACCAGGGCAGGCGCTGTTTTTT | CAISPSPGQALFF
few | TRBJ2-7 | - | TRBV11-2 | TGTGCCAGCAGCTTAATGTCTCGGGGTCGCTACGAGCAGTACTTC | CASSLMSRGRYEQYF
- | TRBJ1-2 | - | TRBV7-2 | TGTGCCAGCAGCTCAAGGACAGCAAACTATGGCTACACCTTC | CASSSRTANYGYTF
many | TRBJ1-3 | - | TRBV9 | TGTGCCAGCAGCGTAGATGAGGGTTTAGTAGGTGGAAACACCATATATTTT | CASSVDEGLVGGNTIYF
- | TRBJ1-2 | TRBD1 | TRBV27 | TGTGCCAGCAGTTTATCGTGGGGACAGGGGCTGAACTATGGCTACACCTTC | CASSLSWGQGLNYGYTF
- | TRBJ2-7 | TRBD2 | TRBV5-1 | TGCGCCAGCAGCCCCACTAGCGGGGGTGCCTCCTACGAGCAGTACTTC | CASSPTSGGASYEQYF
- | TRBJ1-5 | TRBD1 | TRBV2 | TGTGCCAGCTCGGGACAGGGCAATCAGCCCCAGCATTTT | CASSGQGNQPQHF